Listed below are T cell receptor beta chains from one sample, sequenced in a study of blood T cell repertoires in COVID-19. TCRdb's table, derived via immunoSEQ multiplex PCR, lists solely in-frame clones and lacks some. The sample contains approximately 50,000 clones, approximately 85% of which appear only once. What was sequenced was peripheral blood. These receptors were obtained from a human donor in a cohort sampled during active COVID-19. Both conserved end residues are part of each CDR3. The order of the fields is clone size, V gene, J gene, D gene, CDR3 DNA, CDR3 protein. The D gene is left open where the match is weak. Where a row states a size, it is once, few, many or the class of an expanded clone; other rows omit it.

abundance: .
v_gene: TRBV11-2
j_gene: TRBJ2-5
d_gene: .
CDR3nt: TGTGCCAGCAGCTTAATGCGGCAACAAGAGACCCAGTACTTC
CDR3aa: CASSLMRQQETQYF

abundance: .
v_gene: TRBV3-1/TRBV3-2
j_gene: TRBJ1-2
d_gene: .
CDR3nt: TGTGCCAGCAGCCAAGATCCCAGGGTTGGTGGCTACACCTTC
CDR3aa: CASSQDPRVGGYTF

abundance: .
v_gene: TRBV10-3
j_gene: TRBJ2-3
d_gene: TRBD2
CDR3nt: TGTGCCATCAGTGAACGAGCGGGAGGGGGAGATACGCAGTATTTT
CDR3aa: CAISERAGGGDTQYF

abundance: .
v_gene: TRBV18
j_gene: TRBJ1-6
d_gene: .
CDR3nt: TGTGCCAGCTCACCGCGGACAGATTATAATTCACCCCTCCACTTT
CDR3aa: CASSPRTDYNSPLHF

abundance: .
v_gene: TRBV5-3
j_gene: TRBJ2-3
d_gene: .
CDR3nt: TGTGCCAGAAGCTATGTCGGACTGTTCACAGATACGCAGTATTTT
CDR3aa: CARSYVGLFTDTQYF

abundance: few
v_gene: TRBV28
j_gene: TRBJ2-7
d_gene: .
CDR3nt: TGTGCCAGCAGTTTACTCCGGGACGAGCAGTACTTC
CDR3aa: CASSLLRDEQYF

abundance: .
v_gene: TRBV24-1
j_gene: TRBJ2-3
d_gene: TRBD1
CDR3nt: TGTGCCACCAGTGCAGGGACAGGGGGCACAGATACGCAGTATTTT
CDR3aa: CATSAGTGGTDTQYF

abundance: .
v_gene: TRBV7-8
j_gene: TRBJ2-7
d_gene: TRBD2
CDR3nt: TGTGCCAGCAGCCCTAGCGGGACCTCCTACGAGCAGTACTTC
CDR3aa: CASSPSGTSYEQYF

abundance: .
v_gene: TRBV19
j_gene: TRBJ2-3
d_gene: TRBD2
CDR3nt: TGTGCCAGTACCCCCCTAGCGGGGGAGGATACGCAGTATTTT
CDR3aa: CASTPLAGEDTQYF

abundance: .
v_gene: TRBV6-5
j_gene: TRBJ1-1
d_gene: .
CDR3nt: TGTGCCAGCAGTTTCAGGCCAAAAGATGAAGCTTTCTTT
CDR3aa: CASSFRPKDEAFF

abundance: .
v_gene: TRBV7-2
j_gene: TRBJ2-1
d_gene: .
CDR3nt: TGTGCCAGCAGCTCCAGGGATGGAATGGCCAATGAGCAGTTCTTC
CDR3aa: CASSSRDGMANEQFF

abundance: .
v_gene: TRBV6-2/TRBV6-3
j_gene: TRBJ2-5
d_gene: TRBD2
CDR3nt: TGTGCCAGCAGTTGGGGGTATAGCGGGGGCCCTTCCCCCGGACAAGAGACCCAGTACTTC
CDR3aa: CASSWGYSGGPSPGQETQYF

abundance: once
v_gene: TRBV5-1
j_gene: TRBJ2-2
d_gene: TRBD2
CDR3nt: TGCGCCAGCAGCCCCAGCGGGACGAACACCGGGGAGCTGTTTTTT
CDR3aa: CASSPSGTNTGELFF

abundance: .
v_gene: TRBV3-1/TRBV3-2
j_gene: TRBJ1-3
d_gene: .
CDR3nt: TGTGCCAGCAGCCAAGCTCCGGGAAGCTCTGGAAACACCATATATTTT
CDR3aa: CASSQAPGSSGNTIYF

abundance: .
v_gene: TRBV29-1
j_gene: TRBJ2-7
d_gene: TRBD1
CDR3nt: TGCAGCGTGAACAGGGGGTACGAGCAGTACTTC
CDR3aa: CSVNRGYEQYF

abundance: .
v_gene: TRBV30
j_gene: TRBJ1-2
d_gene: .
CDR3nt: TGTGCCCTGAGTCTTTCCGCGCACTATGGCTACACCTTC
CDR3aa: CALSLSAHYGYTF

abundance: .
v_gene: TRBV7-9
j_gene: TRBJ1-1
d_gene: .
CDR3nt: TGTGCCAGCAGCTTATTGCAGGGAACGAACACTGAAGCTTTCTTT
CDR3aa: CASSLLQGTNTEAFF

abundance: .
v_gene: TRBV5-6
j_gene: TRBJ2-7
d_gene: .
CDR3nt: TGTGCCAGCAGCTTGTGGCGCAGGGTCTACGAGCAGTACTTC
CDR3aa: CASSLWRRVYEQYF

abundance: once
v_gene: TRBV25-1
j_gene: TRBJ1-4
d_gene: TRBD1
CDR3nt: TGTGCCAGCAGCGCGCCGGGACAGGGTGCTGAAAAACTGTTTTTT
CDR3aa: CASSAPGQGAEKLFF

abundance: few
v_gene: TRBV5-1
j_gene: TRBJ1-1
d_gene: .
CDR3nt: TGCGCCAGCAGCTTGGCTGACACTGAAGCTTTCTTT
CDR3aa: CASSLADTEAFF

abundance: .
v_gene: TRBV3-1/TRBV3-2
j_gene: TRBJ2-1
d_gene: TRBD1
CDR3nt: TGTGCCAGCAGCCAAAAACCGGGACAGGGGTTCAATGAGCAGTTCTTC
CDR3aa: CASSQKPGQGFNEQFF

abundance: once
v_gene: TRBV12-3/TRBV12-4
j_gene: TRBJ1-1
d_gene: TRBD1
CDR3nt: TGTGCCAGCAGTTTACAGGGGGGCACTGAAGCTTTCTTT
CDR3aa: CASSLQGGTEAFF

abundance: .
v_gene: TRBV5-1
j_gene: TRBJ2-3
d_gene: TRBD2
CDR3nt: TGCGCCAGCAGACTAGCGGGAAACACAGATACGCAGTATTTT
CDR3aa: CASRLAGNTDTQYF

abundance: .
v_gene: TRBV5-8
j_gene: TRBJ2-3
d_gene: .
CDR3nt: TGTGCCAGCAGCCAAGGGACTTCTCAAACGGCAGATACGCAGTATTTT
CDR3aa: CASSQGTSQTADTQYF

abundance: .
v_gene: TRBV7-2
j_gene: TRBJ1-3
d_gene: .
CDR3nt: TGTGCCAGCAGCCTCGTTGGGGCCGCCATTGGAAACACCATATATTTT
CDR3aa: CASSLVGAAIGNTIYF

abundance: .
v_gene: TRBV5-6
j_gene: TRBJ2-5
d_gene: .
CDR3nt: TGTGCCAGCAGCTTTTTTAGGGGGAGTGAGACCCAGTACTTC
CDR3aa: CASSFFRGSETQYF

abundance: .
v_gene: TRBV19
j_gene: TRBJ2-1
d_gene: TRBD1
CDR3nt: TGTGCCAGTAGATGGTCAGGGGGCTCCTACAATGAGCAGTTCTTC
CDR3aa: CASRWSGGSYNEQFF

abundance: .
v_gene: TRBV5-1
j_gene: TRBJ2-7
d_gene: .
CDR3nt: TGCGCCAGCAGCTCGGACAGCGGTGGGTACGGCGAGCAGTACTTC
CDR3aa: CASSSDSGGYGEQYF

abundance: .
v_gene: TRBV2
j_gene: TRBJ2-3
d_gene: .
CDR3nt: TGTGCCAGCAGTGAGAGTCGCACCGTCACAGATACGCAGTATTTT
CDR3aa: CASSESRTVTDTQYF

abundance: .
v_gene: TRBV6-1
j_gene: TRBJ2-7
d_gene: .
CDR3nt: TGTGCCAGCAGTGAACCCCAGGACAGTACCTACGAGCAGTACTTC
CDR3aa: CASSEPQDSTYEQYF

abundance: .
v_gene: TRBV19
j_gene: TRBJ1-2
d_gene: .
CDR3nt: TGTGCCAGTAATCCTACCACGGAGGCTGGCTACACCTTC
CDR3aa: CASNPTTEAGYTF

abundance: once
v_gene: TRBV2
j_gene: TRBJ1-2
d_gene: TRBD1
CDR3nt: TGTGCCAGCAGTCGAGGACAGGGGCCGAGTGGCTACACCTTC
CDR3aa: CASSRGQGPSGYTF

abundance: .
v_gene: TRBV19
j_gene: TRBJ1-2
d_gene: .
CDR3nt: TGTGCCAGTAGTCCGGACAGTTCCTATGGCTACACCTTC
CDR3aa: CASSPDSSYGYTF

abundance: .
v_gene: TRBV18
j_gene: TRBJ1-1
d_gene: .
CDR3nt: TGTGCCAGCTCAAATCCTAGCGACAGCCGGAACACTGAAGCTTTCTTT
CDR3aa: CASSNPSDSRNTEAFF

abundance: .
v_gene: TRBV28
j_gene: TRBJ1-4
d_gene: .
CDR3nt: TGTGCCAGCAGTTCCCTAGAAAAACTGTTTTTT
CDR3aa: CASSSLEKLFF

abundance: .
v_gene: TRBV5-1
j_gene: TRBJ1-5
d_gene: .
CDR3nt: TGCGCCAGCAGCTTGGTTCAGGGTAGGAAGCCCCAGCATTTT
CDR3aa: CASSLVQGRKPQHF

abundance: .
v_gene: TRBV10-2
j_gene: TRBJ2-2
d_gene: TRBD2
CDR3nt: TGCGCCAGCAGTGACAGGTCAGCGGGAGTTCTGAACACCGGGGAGCTGTTTTTT
CDR3aa: CASSDRSAGVLNTGELFF

abundance: .
v_gene: TRBV7-9
j_gene: TRBJ1-2
d_gene: .
CDR3nt: TGTGCCAGCAGCTTAGCGCGGGGGTCGACCTACACCTTC
CDR3aa: CASSLARGSTYTF